The clone carrying this T cell receptor (beta chain) was picked up a small number of times. The junction and the germline gene differ at one end; a read error may be behind it. A second PCR of 7 to 11 cycles used a sample-barcoded 5' primer and a J-beta primer mix. Each CDR3 protein is one row after TCRdb ran MiXCR on the 5' RACE reads. Here the sample spans more than 650,000 distinct CDR3 sequences, approximately 53% being singletons. This sample is drawn from a study of blood T cells in healthy people across ages. The study recruited healthy Caucasian donors from Russia who were aged roughly 6 to 100. Germline values: CDR1 SGHTA, CDR2 FQGTGA. There are 14 residues in the CDR3.

This clonotype was sampled from a man aged 80 or over in good health. Sequencing input: blood. The chain employs TRBV7-3 and TRBJ2-7; D is perhaps TRBD2 (7 bases). CDR3 sequence: CASSRTGGSNEQYF. The CDR3 DNA sequence: TGTGCCAGCAGCAGAACGGGGGGCTCCAACGAGCAGTACTTC.